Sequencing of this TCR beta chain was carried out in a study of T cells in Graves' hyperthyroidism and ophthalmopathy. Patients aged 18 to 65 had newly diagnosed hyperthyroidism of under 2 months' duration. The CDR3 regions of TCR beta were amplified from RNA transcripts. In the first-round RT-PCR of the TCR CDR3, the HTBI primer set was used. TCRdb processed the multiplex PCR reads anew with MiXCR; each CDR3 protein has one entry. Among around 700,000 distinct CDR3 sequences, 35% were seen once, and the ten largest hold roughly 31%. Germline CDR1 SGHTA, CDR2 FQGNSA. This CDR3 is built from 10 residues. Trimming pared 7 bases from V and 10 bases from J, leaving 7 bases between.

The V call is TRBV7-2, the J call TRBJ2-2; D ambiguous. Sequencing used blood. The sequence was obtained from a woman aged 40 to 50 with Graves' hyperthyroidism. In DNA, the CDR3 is TGTGCCAGCACTCGCCAGGAGCTGTTTTTT. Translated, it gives CASTRQELFF. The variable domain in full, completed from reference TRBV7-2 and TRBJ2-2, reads GAGVSQSPSNKVTEKGKDVELRCDPISGHTALYWYRQSLGQGLEFLIYFQGNSAPDKSGLPSDRFSAERTGGSVSTLTIQRTQQEDSAVYLCASTRQELFFGEGSRLTVL.